This T cell receptor (beta chain) was identified during a study of cytomegalovirus exposure and HLA in healthy donors. Study findings and constraints: Segments of the TCR beta V type were, in most cases, productive about 87% or about 30% of the time in an earlier analysis. Donor immune exposure was known only as CMV serostatus.

The PCR contained 60 Vbeta and 13 Jbeta primers. Method: immunoSEQ multiplex PCR; TCRdb's copy keeps in-frame clones and lacks some. The table lists about 100,000 clones, 75% to 85% of them singletons. J gave up 5 bases and V 8 bases, and 13 bases lay outside the gene matches. CDR3 length: 15 residues. CDR1 and CDR2 (germline): SNHLY, FYNNEI. For this clone: No antigen is known for it.

Sequenced sample: PBMCs. The J gene is TRBJ1-2, the V gene TRBV2, with 8 bases that match TRBD1. The receptor was derived from a woman in her 40s in good health and CMV-seronegative. CDR3 DNA: TGTGCCAGCCGCGAGGGGAGGGACAGGAGGTATGGCTACACCTTC. It specifies CASREGRDRRYGYTF.